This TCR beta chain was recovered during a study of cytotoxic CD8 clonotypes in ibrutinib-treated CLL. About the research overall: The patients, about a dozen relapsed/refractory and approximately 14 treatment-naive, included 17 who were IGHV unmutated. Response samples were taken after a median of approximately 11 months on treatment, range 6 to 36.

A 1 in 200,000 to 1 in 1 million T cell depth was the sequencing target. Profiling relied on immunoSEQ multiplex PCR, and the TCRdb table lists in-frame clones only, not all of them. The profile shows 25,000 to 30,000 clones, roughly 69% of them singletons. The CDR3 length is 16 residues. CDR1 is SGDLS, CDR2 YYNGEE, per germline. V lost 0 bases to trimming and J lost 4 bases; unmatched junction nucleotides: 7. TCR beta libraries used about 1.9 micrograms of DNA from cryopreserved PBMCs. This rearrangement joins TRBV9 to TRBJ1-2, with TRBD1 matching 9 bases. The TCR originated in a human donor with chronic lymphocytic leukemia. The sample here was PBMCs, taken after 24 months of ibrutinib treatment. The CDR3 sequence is CASSVGGTGKAYGYTF. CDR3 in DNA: TGTGCCAGCAGCGTAGGCGGGACAGGGAAAGCCTATGGCTACACCTTC.